The present T cell receptor (beta chain) was sequenced within a study of cytomegalovirus exposure and HLA in healthy donors. The study's findings and limits: It was found in a later analysis that first-cohort TCR clusters tended to co-occur in the 130 or so validation repertoires. Specific recognition of CMV antigens was confirmed in vitro for a few chains (all CMV-associated). Diagnosis of cytomegalovirus status made by the classifier reportedly showed high specificity and sensitivity. Most sequenced TCRs were rare (though some public TCRs occurred in many donors).

Sequencing was performed with immunoSEQ multiplex PCR; in TCRdb, only in-frame clones are kept and a portion is missing. Seen here are some 240,000 clones, 86% observed once, and the top ten hold 1.2%. In germline, CDR1 is LNHNV, CDR2 YYDKDF (reference sequence). There are 16 residues in the CDR3. J gave up 0 bases and V 6 bases, and 5 bases lay outside the gene matches. Notes on this clone: Its matching antigen is unknown.

The V and J genes are TRBV15 and TRBJ2-6; TRBD2 aligns across 7 bases. The sequenced sample was PBMCs. The receptor's source is a woman aged 25 to 45 in good health and CMV-seropositive. The CDR3 is CATSHGGFSGANVLTF. For the CDR3, the DNA is TGTGCCACCAGTCACGGGGGGTTCTCTGGGGCCAACGTCCTGACTTTC.